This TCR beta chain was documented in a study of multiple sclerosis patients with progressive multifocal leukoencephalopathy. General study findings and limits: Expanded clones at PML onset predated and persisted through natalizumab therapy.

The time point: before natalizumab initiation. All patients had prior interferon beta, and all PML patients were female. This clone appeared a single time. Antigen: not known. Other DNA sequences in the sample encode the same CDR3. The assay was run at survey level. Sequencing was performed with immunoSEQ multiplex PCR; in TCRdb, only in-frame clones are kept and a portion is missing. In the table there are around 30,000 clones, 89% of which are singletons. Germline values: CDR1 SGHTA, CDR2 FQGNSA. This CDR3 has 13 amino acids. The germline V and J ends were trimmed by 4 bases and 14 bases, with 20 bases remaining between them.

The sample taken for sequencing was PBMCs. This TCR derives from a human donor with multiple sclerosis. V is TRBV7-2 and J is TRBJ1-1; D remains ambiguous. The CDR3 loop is CASSSLLRWRMFF. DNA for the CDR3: TGTGCCAGCAGCTCCCTCTTGAGATGGAGGATGTTCTTT. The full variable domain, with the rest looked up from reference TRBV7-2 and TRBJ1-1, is GAGVSQSPSNKVTEKGKDVELRCDPISGHTALYWYRQSLGQGLEFLIYFQGNSAPDKSGLPSDRFSAERTGGSVSTLTIQRTQQEDSAVYLCASSSLLRWRMFFGQGTRLTVV.